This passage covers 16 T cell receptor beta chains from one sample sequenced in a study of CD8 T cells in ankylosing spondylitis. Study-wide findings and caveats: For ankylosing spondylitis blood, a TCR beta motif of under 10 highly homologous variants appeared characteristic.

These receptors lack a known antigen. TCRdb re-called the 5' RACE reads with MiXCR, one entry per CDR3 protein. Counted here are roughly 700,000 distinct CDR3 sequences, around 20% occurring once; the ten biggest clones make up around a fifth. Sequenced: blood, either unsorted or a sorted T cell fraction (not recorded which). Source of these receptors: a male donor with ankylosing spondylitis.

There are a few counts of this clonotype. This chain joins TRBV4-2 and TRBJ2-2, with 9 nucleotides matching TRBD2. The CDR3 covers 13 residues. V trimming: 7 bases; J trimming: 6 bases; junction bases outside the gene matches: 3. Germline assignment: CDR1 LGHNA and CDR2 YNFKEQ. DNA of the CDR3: TGTGCCAGCACGCGGGAGGGCCCCGGGGAGCTGTTTTTT. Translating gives CASTREGPGELFF.

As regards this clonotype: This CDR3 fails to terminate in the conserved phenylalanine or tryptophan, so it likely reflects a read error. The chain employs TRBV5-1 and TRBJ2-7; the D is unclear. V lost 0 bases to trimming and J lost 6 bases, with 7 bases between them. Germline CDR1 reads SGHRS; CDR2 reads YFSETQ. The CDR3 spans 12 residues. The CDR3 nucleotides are TGCGCCAGCAGCTTGGCCGGGTCCGAGCAGTACTTA. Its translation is CASSLAGSEQYL.

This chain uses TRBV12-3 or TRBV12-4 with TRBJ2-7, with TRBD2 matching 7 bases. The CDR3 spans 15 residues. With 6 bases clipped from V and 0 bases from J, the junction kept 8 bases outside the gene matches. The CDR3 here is CASSGGSSFSYEQYF. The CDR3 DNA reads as TGTGCCAGCAGCGGGGGGAGTTCCTTCTCCTACGAGCAGTACTTC.

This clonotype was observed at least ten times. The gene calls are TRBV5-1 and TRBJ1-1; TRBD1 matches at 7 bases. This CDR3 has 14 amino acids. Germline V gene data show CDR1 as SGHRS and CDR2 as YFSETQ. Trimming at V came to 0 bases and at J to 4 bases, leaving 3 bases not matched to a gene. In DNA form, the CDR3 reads TGCGCCAGCAGCTTGGGACAGGGTTTCACTGAAGCTTTCTTT. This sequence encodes CASSLGQGFTEAFF.

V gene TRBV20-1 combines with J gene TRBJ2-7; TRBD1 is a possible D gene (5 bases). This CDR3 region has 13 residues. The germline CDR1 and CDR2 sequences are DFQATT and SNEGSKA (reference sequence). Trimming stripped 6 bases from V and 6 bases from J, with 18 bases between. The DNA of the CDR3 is TGCAGTGCCCGACAGCCACCCGTCGGCGAGCAGTACTTC. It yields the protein CSARQPPVGEQYF.

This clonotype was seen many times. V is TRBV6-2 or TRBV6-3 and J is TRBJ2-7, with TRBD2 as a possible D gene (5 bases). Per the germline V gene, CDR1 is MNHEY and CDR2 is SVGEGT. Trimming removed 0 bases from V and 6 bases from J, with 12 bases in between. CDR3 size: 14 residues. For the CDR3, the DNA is TGTGCCAGCAGTTACTCGATGCTAGCCCGCGAGCAGTACTTC. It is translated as CASSYSMLAREQYF.

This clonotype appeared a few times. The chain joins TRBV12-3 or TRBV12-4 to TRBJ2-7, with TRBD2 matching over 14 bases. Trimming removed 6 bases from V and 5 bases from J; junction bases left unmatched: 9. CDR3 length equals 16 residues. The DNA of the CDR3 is TGTGCCAGCAGCAAGACTAGCGGGAGGGCAGGCAACGAGCAGTACTTC. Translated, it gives CASSKTSGRAGNEQYF.

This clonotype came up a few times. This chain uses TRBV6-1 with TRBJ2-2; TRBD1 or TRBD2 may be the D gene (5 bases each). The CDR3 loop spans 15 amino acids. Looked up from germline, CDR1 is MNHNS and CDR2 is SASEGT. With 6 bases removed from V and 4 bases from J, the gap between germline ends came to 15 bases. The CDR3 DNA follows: TGTGCCAGCAGCCCCCAGGGTCGGGGCACCGGGGAGCTGTTTTTT. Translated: CASSPQGRGTGELFF.

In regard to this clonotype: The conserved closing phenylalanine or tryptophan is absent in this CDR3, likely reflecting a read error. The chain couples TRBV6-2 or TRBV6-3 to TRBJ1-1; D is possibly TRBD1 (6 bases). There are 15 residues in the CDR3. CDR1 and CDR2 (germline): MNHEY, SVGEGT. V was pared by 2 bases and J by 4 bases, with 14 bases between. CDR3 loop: CASSYPMGRGTEAFS. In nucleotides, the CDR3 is TGTGCCAGCAGTTACCCCATGGGCAGGGGCACTGAAGCTTTCTCT.

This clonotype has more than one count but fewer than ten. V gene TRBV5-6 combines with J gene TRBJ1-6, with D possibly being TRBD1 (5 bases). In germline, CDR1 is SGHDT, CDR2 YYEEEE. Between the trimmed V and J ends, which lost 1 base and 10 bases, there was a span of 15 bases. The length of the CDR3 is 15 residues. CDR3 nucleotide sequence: TGTGCCAGCAGCTTGTTGGGGCAGGCCCGGTCACCCCTCCACTTT. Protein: CASSLLGQARSPLHF.

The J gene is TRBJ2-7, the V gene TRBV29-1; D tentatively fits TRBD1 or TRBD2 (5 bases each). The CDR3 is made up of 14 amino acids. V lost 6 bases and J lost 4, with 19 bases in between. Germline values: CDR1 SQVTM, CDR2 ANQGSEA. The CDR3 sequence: CSVAGSTNPYEQYF. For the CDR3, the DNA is TGCAGCGTCGCAGGGAGTACTAATCCGTACGAGCAGTACTTC.

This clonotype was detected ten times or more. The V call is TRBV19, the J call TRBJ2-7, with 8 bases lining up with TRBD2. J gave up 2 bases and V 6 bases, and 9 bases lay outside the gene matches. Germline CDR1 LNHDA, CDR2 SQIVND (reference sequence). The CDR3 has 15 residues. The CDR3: CASSSGLAGTYEQYF. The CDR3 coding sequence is TGTGCCAGTAGCTCCGGACTAGCTGGGACCTACGAGCAGTACTTC.

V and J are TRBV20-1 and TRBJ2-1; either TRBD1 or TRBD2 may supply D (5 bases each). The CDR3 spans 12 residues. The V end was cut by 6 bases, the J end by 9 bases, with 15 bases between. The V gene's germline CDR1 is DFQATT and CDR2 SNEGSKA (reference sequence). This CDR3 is CSATREPGEQFF. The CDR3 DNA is TGCAGTGCAACCAGGGAGCCGGGTGAGCAGTTCTTC.

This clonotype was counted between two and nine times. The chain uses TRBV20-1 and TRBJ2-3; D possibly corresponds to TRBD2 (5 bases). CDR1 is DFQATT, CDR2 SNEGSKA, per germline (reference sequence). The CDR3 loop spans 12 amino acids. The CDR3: CSGGFSTDTQYF. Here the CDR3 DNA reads TGCAGCGGCGGGTTTAGCACAGATACGCAGTATTTT.

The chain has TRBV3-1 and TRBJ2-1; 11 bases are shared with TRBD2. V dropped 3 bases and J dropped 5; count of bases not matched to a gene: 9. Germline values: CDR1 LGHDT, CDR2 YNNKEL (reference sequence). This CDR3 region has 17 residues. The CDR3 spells CASSQGNLAGGHNEQFF. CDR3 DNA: TGTGCCAGCAGCCAGGGTAATCTAGCGGGAGGCCACAATGAGCAGTTCTTC.

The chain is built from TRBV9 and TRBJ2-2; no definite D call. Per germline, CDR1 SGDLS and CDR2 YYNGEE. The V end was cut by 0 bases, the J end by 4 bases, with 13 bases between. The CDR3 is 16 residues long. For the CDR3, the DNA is TGTGCCAGCAGCGTAGAGGGTACCTCGGTCACCGGGGAGCTGTTTTTT. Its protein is CASSVEGTSVTGELFF.